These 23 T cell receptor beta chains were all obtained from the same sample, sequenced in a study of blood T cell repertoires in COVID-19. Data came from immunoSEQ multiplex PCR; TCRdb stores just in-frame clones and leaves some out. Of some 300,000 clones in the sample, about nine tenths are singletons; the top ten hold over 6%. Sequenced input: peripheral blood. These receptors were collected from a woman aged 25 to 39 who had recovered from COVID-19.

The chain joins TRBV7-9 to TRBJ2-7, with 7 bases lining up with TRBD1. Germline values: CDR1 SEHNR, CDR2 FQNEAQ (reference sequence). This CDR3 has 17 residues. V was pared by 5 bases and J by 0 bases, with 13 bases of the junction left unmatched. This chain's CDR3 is CASSPTPTGYSSYEQYF. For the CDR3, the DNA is TGTGCCAGCAGCCCCACCCCGACAGGGTATAGCTCCTACGAGCAGTACTTC.

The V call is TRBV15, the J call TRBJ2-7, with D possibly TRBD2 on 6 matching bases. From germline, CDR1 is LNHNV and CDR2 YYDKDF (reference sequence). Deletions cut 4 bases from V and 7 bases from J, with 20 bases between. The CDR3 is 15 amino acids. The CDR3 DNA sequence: TGTGCCACCAGCAATTGGGAGGAACGGAGGGATGAGCAGTACTTC. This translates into CATSNWEERRDEQYF.

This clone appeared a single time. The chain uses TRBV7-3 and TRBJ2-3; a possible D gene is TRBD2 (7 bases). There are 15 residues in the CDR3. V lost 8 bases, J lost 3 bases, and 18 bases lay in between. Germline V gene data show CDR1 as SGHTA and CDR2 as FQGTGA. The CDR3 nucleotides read TGTGCCAGCGCTCTGCTGGGGGGGCGGACAGATACGCAGTATTTT. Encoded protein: CASALLGGRTDTQYF.

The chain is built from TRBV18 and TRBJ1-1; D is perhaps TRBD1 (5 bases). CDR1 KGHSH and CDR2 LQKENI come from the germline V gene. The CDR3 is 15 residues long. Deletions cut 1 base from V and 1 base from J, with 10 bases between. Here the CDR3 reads CASSPQQGRNTEAFF. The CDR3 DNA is TGTGCCAGCTCACCACAGCAGGGAAGGAACACTGAAGCTTTCTTT.

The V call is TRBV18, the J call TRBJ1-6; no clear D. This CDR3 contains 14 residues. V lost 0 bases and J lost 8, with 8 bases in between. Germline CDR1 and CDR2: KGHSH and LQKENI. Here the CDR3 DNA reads TGTGCCAGCTCACCACCAAGAGGATATTCACCCCTCCACTTT. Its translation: CASSPPRGYSPLHF.

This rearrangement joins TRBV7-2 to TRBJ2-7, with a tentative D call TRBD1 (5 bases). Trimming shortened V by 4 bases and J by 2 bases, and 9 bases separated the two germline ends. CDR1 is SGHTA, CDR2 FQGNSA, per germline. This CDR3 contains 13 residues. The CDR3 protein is CASSSQVTYEQYF. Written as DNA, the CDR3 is TGTGCCAGCAGCTCACAGGTAACCTACGAGCAGTACTTC.

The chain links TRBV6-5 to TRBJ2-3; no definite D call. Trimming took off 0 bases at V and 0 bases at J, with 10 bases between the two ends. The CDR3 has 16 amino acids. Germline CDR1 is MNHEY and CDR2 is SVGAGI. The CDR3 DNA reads TGTGCCAGCAGTTACTCGAGAGGAGTTAGCACAGATACGCAGTATTTT. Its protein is CASSYSRGVSTDTQYF.

The DNA of the CDR3 is TGTGCCAGCAGTCCCCCGGGGGGGGGATCTACTGAAGCTTTCTTT. Encoded protein: CASSPPGGGSTEAFF. V usage is TRBV28 and J usage is TRBJ1-1; D might be TRBD1 (5 bases). Per the germline V gene, CDR1 is MDHEN and CDR2 is SYDVKM. Trimming left V 5 bases short and J 5 bases short, with 18 bases between. The CDR3 runs 15 residues.

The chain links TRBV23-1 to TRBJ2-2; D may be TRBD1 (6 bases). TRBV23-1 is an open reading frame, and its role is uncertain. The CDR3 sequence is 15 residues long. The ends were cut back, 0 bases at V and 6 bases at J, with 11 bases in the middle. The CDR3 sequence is CASSQSSRGPGELFF. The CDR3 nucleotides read TGCGCCAGCAGTCAATCGAGCAGGGGTCCCGGGGAGCTGTTTTTT.

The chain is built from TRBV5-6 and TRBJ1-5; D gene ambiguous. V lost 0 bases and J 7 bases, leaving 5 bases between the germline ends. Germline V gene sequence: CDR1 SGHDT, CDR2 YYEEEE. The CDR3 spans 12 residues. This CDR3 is CASSLGEQPQHF. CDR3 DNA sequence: TGTGCCAGCAGCTTGGGCGAACAGCCCCAGCATTTT.

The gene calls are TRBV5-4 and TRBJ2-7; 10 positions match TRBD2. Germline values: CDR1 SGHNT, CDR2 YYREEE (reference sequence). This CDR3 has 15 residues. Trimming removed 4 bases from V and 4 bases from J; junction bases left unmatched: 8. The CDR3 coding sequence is TGTGCCAGCAGCCATAGCGGGGGGCCGCGTTACGAGCAGTACTTC. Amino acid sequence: CASSHSGGPRYEQYF.

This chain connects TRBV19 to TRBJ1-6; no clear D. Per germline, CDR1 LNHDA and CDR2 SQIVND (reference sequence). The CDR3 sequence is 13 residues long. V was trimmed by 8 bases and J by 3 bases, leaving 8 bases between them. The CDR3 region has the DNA TGTGCCAGTTCCGGGATCTATAATTCACCCCTCCACTTT. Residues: CASSGIYNSPLHF. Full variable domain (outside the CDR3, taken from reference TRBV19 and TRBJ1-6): DGGITQSPKYLFRKEGQNVTLSCEQNLNHDAMYWYRQDPGQGLRLIYYSQIVNDFQKGDIAEGYSVSREKKESFPLTVTSAQKNPTAFYLCASSGIYNSPLHFGNGTRLTVT.

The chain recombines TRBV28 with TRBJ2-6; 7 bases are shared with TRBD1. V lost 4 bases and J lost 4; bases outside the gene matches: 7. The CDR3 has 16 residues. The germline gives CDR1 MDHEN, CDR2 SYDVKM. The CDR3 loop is CASSSPGQVGANVLTF. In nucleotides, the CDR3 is TGTGCCAGCAGTTCCCCCGGACAGGTAGGGGCCAACGTCCTGACTTTC.

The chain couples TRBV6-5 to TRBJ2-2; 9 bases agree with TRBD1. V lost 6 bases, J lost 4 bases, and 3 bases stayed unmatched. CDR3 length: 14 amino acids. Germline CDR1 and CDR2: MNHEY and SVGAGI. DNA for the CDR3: TGTGCCAGCAGACCGACAGGGGGCACCGGGGAGCTGTTTTTT. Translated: CASRPTGGTGELFF.

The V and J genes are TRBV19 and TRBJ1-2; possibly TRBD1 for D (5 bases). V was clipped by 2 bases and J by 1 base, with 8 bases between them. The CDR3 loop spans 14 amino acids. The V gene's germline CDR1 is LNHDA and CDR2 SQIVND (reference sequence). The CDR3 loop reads CASSITRVNYGYTF. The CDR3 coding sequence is TGTGCCAGTAGTATAACCAGGGTTAACTATGGCTACACCTTC.

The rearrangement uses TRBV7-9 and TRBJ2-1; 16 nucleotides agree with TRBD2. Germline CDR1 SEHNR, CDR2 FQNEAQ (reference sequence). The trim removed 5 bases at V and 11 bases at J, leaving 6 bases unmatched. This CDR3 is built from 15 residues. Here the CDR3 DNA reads TGTGCCAGCAGCGCGCCGGGACTAGCGGGGGGGAAGCAGTTCTTC. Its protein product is CASSAPGLAGGKQFF.

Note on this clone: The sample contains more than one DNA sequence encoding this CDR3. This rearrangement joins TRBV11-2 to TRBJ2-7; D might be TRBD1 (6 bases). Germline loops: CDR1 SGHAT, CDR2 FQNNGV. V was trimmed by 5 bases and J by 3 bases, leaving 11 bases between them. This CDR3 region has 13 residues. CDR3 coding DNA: TGTGCCAGCAGCCTGGGACAAATCTACGAGCAGTACTTC. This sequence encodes CASSLGQIYEQYF. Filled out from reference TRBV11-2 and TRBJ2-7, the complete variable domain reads EAGVAQSPRYKIIEKRQSVAFWCNPISGHATLYWYQQILGQGPKLLIQFQNNGVVDDSQLPKDRFSAERLKGVDSTLKIQPAKLEDSAVYLCASSLGQIYEQYFGPGTRLTVT.

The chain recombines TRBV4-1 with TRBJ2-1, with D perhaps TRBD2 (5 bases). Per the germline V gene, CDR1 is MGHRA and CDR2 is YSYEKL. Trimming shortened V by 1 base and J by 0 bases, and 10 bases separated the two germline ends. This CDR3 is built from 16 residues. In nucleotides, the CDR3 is TGCGCCAGCAGCCAAGCGGACGGACTCTCCTACAATGAGCAGTTCTTC. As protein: CASSQADGLSYNEQFF.

CDR3 DNA sequence: TGTGCCAGCAGCATAAGATACAAGACAGGGTACAATGAGCAGTTCTTC. Translating gives CASSIRYKTGYNEQFF. The chain is built from TRBV7-9 and TRBJ2-1, with 7 bases fitting TRBD1. Per the germline V gene, CDR1 is SEHNR and CDR2 is FQNEAQ (reference sequence). J lost 4 bases, V lost 5 bases, and 11 bases had no gene match. The CDR3 loop spans 16 amino acids. The full variable domain, completed using reference TRBV7-9 and TRBJ2-1, is DTGVSQNPRHKITKRGQNVTFRCDPISEHNRLYWYRQTLGQGPEFLTYFQNEAQLEKSRLLSDRFSAERPKGSFSTLEIQRTEQGDSAMYLCASSIRYKTGYNEQFFGPGTRLTVL.

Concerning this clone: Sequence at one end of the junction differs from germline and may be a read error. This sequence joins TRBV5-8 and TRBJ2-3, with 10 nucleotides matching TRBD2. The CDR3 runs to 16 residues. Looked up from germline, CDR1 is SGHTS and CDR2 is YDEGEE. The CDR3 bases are TGTGCCAGCACCTTGAGGAGCGGGGGGGCCCAAGATACGCAGTATTTT. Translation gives CASTLRSGGAQDTQYF.

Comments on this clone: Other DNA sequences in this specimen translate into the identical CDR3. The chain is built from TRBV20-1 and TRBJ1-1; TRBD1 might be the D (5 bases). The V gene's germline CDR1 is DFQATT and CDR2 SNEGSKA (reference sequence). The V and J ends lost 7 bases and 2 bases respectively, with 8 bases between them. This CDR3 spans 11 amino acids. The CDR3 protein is CSVGGNTEAFF. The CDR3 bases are TGCAGTGTCGGGGGTAACACTGAAGCTTTCTTT.

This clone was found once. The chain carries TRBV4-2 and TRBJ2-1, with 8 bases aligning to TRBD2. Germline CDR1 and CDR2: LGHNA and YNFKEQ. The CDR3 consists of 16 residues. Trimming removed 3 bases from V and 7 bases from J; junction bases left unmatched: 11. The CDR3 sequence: CASSQAGTGGWNEQFF. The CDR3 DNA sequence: TGTGCCAGCAGCCAGGCCGGGACGGGGGGGTGGAATGAGCAGTTCTTC.

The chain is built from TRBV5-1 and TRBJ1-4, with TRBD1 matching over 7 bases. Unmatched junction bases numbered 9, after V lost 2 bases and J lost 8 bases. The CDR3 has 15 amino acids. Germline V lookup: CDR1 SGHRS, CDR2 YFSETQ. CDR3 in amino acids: CASSLSGTEMEKLFF. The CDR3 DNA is TGCGCCAGCAGCTTATCCGGGACAGAGATGGAAAAACTGTTTTTT.